This T cell receptor (beta chain) was sequenced in a study of T cells in Graves' hyperthyroidism and ophthalmopathy. General study points: A model using 13 V-J features told ophthalmopathy apart from stable hyperthyroidism. Blood shared most expanded thyroid clonotypes above 0.001.

The trim removed 4 bases at V and 6 bases at J, leaving 5 bases unmatched. The CDR3 sequence is 14 residues long. CDR1 MNHNS and CDR2 SASEGT come from the germline V gene. Ten or more counts support this clonotype. The target antigen is unknown. RNA transcripts gave rise to amplified TCR beta CDR3 regions. An initial round of RT-PCR targeting the TCR CDR3 relied on the HTBI primer set. TCRdb itself ran the multiplex PCR reads through MiXCR, one entry per CDR3 protein. This repertoire shows 400,000 to 500,000 distinct CDR3 sequences, around 15% found once; its top ten account for around 14%. The specimen sequenced was blood. The receptor's source is a man aged 18-30 years with Graves' ophthalmopathy. This chain connects TRBV6-1 to TRBJ2-1, with TRBD2 matching over 8 bases. The CDR3 reads CASSGMSGGNEQFF. In DNA form, the CDR3 reads TGTGCCAGCAGTGGGATGAGCGGGGGCAATGAGCAGTTCTTC.